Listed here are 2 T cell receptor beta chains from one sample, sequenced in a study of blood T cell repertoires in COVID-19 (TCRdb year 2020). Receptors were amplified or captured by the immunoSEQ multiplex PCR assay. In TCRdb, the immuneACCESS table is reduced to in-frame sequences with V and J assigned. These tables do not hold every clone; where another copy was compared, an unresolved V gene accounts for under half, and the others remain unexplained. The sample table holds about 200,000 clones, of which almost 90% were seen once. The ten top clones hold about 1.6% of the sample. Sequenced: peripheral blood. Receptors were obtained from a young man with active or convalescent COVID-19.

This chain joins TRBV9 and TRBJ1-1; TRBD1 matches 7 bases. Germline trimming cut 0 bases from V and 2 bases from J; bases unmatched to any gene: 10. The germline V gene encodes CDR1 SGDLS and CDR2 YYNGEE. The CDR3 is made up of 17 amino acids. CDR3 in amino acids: CASSVEALDRSNTEAFF. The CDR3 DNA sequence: TGTGCCAGCAGCGTAGAGGCCCTGGACAGGAGCAACACTGAAGCTTTCTTT.

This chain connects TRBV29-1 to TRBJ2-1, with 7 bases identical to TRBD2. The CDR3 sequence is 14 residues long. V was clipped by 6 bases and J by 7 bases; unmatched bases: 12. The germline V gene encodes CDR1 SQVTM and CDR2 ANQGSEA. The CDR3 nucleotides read TGCAGCGTCACAAGGGCGGGAGCCTCTAATGAGCAGTTCTTC. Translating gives CSVTRAGASNEQFF.